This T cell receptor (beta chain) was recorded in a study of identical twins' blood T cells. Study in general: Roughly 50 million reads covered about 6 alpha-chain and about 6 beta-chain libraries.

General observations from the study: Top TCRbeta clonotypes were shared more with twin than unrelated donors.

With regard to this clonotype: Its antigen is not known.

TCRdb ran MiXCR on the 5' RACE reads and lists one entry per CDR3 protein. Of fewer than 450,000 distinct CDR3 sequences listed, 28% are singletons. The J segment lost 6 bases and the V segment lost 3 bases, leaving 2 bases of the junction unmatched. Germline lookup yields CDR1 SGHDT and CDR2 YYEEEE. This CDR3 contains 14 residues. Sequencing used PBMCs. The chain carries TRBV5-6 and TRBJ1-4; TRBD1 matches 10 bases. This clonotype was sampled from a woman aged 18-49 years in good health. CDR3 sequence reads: CASSWDRGDEKLFF. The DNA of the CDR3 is TGTGCCAGCAGCTGGGACAGGGGTGATGAAAAACTGTTTTTT.